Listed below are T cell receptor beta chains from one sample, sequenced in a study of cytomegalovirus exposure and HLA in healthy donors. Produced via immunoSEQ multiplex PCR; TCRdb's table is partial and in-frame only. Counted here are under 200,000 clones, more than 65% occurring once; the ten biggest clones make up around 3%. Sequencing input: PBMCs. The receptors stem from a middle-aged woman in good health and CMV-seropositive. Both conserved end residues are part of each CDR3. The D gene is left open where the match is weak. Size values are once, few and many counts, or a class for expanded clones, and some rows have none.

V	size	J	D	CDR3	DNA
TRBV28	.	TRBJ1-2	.	CASRYRDIHLYGYTF	TGTGCCAGCAGATACCGGGACATTCATCTTTATGGCTACACCTTC
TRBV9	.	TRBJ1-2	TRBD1	CASSVGLGRQGTWGYTF	TGTGCCAGCAGCGTAGGGCTAGGGAGACAGGGGACATGGGGCTACACCTTC
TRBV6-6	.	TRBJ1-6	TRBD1	CASSSRDRNSPLHF	TGTGCCAGCAGTTCCCGGGACAGAAATTCACCCCTCCACTTT
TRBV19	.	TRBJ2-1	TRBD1	CASSTRGGQGPNEQFF	TGTGCCAGTAGTACCCGAGGAGGACAGGGTCCCAATGAGCAGTTCTTC
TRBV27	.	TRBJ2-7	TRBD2	CASSFWASGSYEQYF	TGTGCCAGCAGTTTTTGGGCTAGCGGGAGCTACGAGCAGTACTTC
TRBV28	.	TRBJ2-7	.	CASSSWTDDGSYEQYF	TGTGCCAGCAGTTCCTGGACTGACGACGGCTCCTACGAGCAGTACTTC
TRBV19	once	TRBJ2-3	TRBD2	CASSLGLAGVSDTQYF	TGTGCCAGTAGTCTGGGACTAGCGGGAGTCTCAGATACGCAGTATTTT
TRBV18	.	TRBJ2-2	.	CASSPTESNTGELFF	TGTGCCAGCTCACCGACAGAATCGAACACCGGGGAGCTGTTTTTT
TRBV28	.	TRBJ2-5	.	CASSLPGTRGTQYF	TGTGCCAGCAGTTTACCGGGGACCAGGGGGACCCAGTACTTC
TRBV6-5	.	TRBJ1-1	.	CATRRGGMENTEAFF	TGTGCCACCCGGAGGGGGGGGATGGAGAACACTGAAGCTTTCTTT
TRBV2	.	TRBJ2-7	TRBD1	CASRQGAYEQYF	TGTGCCAGCAGGCAGGGGGCCTACGAGCAGTACTTC
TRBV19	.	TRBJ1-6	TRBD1	CASNSLGWTGNSPLHF	TGTGCCAGTAACTCACTCGGTTGGACAGGCAATTCACCCCTCCACTTT
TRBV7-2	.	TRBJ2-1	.	CASSPGNLNNEQFF	TGTGCCAGCAGCCCAGGTAACTTAAACAATGAGCAGTTCTTC